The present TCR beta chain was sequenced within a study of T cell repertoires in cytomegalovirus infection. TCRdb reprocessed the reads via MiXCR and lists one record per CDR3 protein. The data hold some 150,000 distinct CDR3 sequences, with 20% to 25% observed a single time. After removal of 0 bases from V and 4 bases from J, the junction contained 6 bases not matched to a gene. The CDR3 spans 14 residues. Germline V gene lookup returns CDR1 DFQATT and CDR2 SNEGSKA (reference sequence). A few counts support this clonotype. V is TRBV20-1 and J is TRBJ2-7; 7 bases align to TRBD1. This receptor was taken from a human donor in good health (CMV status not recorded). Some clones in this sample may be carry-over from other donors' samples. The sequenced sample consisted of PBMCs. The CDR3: CSARDRQGVYEQYF. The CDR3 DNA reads TGCAGTGCTAGAGATCGCCAGGGGGTTTACGAGCAGTACTTC.